The 27 T cell receptor beta chains given below trace back to one sample, sequenced in a study of blood T cell repertoires in COVID-19. TCRdb's copy holds only in-frame clones and misses some; the assay was immunoSEQ multiplex PCR. The table records fewer than 200,000 clones, around 83% of them present only once. Specimen: peripheral blood. These receptors were taken from an older woman with COVID-19, enrolled during active disease.

Of note for this clone: Other nucleotide sequences from this sample produce the same CDR3. The V and J genes are TRBV5-1 and TRBJ2-1; TRBD2 might be the D (5 bases). There are 15 residues in the CDR3. The germline gives CDR1 SGHRS, CDR2 YFSETQ. V shed 0 bases and J shed 4 bases, with 11 bases lying between them. The CDR3: CASSLGLAVYNEQFF. The CDR3 DNA follows: TGCGCCAGCAGCTTGGGTCTAGCAGTGTACAATGAGCAGTTCTTC.

The chain employs TRBV5-1 and TRBJ1-1; D is possibly TRBD1 (5 bases). Per the germline V gene, CDR1 is SGHRS and CDR2 is YFSETQ. Trimming stripped 6 bases from V and 1 base from J, with 10 bases between. The CDR3 has 13 residues. Here the CDR3 DNA reads TGCGCCAGCAAGACAGTAACGAACACTGAAGCTTTCTTT. Translating gives CASKTVTNTEAFF.

V usage is TRBV6-6 and J usage is TRBJ2-7, with D possibly TRBD1 on 6 matching bases. V gave up 6 bases and J gave up 6 bases, with 21 bases separating them. This CDR3 has 15 amino acids. Looked up from germline, CDR1 is MNHNY and CDR2 is SVGAGI (reference sequence). For the CDR3, the DNA is TGTGCCAGCAGGTTCGGGGACACCACCCTCCGCGAGCAGTACTTC. Translating it yields CASRFGDTTLREQYF.

This chain connects TRBV15 to TRBJ2-1, with 13 bases lining up with TRBD2. The V and J ends lost 0 bases and 10 bases, in that order; junction bases with no gene match: 6. Looked up from germline, CDR1 is LNHNV and CDR2 is YYDKDF (reference sequence). The CDR3 extends over 16 amino acids. The CDR3 loop reads CATSRDLTSGRREQFF. The CDR3 DNA reads TGTGCCACCAGCAGAGATTTGACTAGCGGGAGGCGGGAGCAGTTCTTC.

The genes are TRBV19 and TRBJ2-3; D is unresolved. V lost 5 bases and J 0 bases, leaving 9 bases between the germline ends. CDR1 and CDR2 from the germline V gene are LNHDA and SQIVND (reference sequence). The length of the CDR3 is 14 residues. The CDR3 reads CASSRITSTDTQYF. CDR3 sequence (DNA): TGTGCCAGTAGTCGCATAACTAGCACAGATACGCAGTATTTT.

This chain joins TRBV10-3 and TRBJ2-7; maybe TRBD2 (5 bases). This CDR3 is 13 amino acids long. The germline gives CDR1 ENHRY, CDR2 SYGVKD. V lost 4 bases, J lost 5 bases, and 12 bases lay in between. The CDR3 bases are TGTGCCATCAGTGTGAGGGTTCGGGACGAGCAGTACTTC. This codes for CAISVRVRDEQYF.

The chain combines TRBV6-2 or TRBV6-3 with TRBJ2-7, with a weak D call TRBD1 (5 bases). Trimming stripped 4 bases from V and 1 base from J, with 11 bases between. The CDR3 sequence is 14 residues long. Per the germline V gene, CDR1 is MNHEY and CDR2 is SVGEGT. The CDR3 loop reads CASSSQGGSYEQYF. As DNA, the CDR3 is TGTGCCAGCAGTTCCCAGGGCGGTTCCTACGAGCAGTACTTC.

The chain links TRBV7-3 to TRBJ2-1; TRBD2 agrees at 7 bases. V trimming: 4 bases; J trimming: 5 bases; junction bases outside the gene matches: 8. Germline loops: CDR1 SGHTA, CDR2 FQGTGA. The CDR3 contains 15 residues. The CDR3 bases are TGTGCCAGCAGCTGGGGACTAAAAGATAACAATGAGCAGTTCTTC. It codes for CASSWGLKDNNEQFF.

This rearrangement joins TRBV7-2 to TRBJ2-7, with TRBD2 matching 11 bases. Trimming removed 1 base from V and 1 base from J; junction bases left unmatched: 3. The CDR3 runs 16 residues. Germline V gene data show CDR1 as SGHTA and CDR2 as FQGNSA. The CDR3 region has the DNA TGTGCCAGCAGCTTAGAAGGGACTAGCGGATCCTACGAGCAGTACTTC. This gives the protein CASSLEGTSGSYEQYF.

This clone was seen a few times. The chain recombines TRBV29-1 with TRBJ1-2; TRBD1 aligns across 7 bases. V lost 1 base and J lost 8; bases outside the gene matches: 13. Germline values: CDR1 SQVTM, CDR2 ANQGSEA. CDR3 size: 15 residues. The CDR3 coding sequence is TGCAGCGTTGAAGGTCCCCGGGACAGACGCATCGGCTACACCTTC. It codes for CSVEGPRDRRIGYTF. Drawing the rest from reference TRBV29-1 and TRBJ1-2, the complete variable domain is SAVISQKPSRDICQRGTSLTIQCQVDSQVTMMFWYRQQPGQSLTLIATANQGSEATYESGFVIDKFPISRPNLTFSTLTVSNMSPEDSSIYLCSVEGPRDRRIGYTFGSGTRLTVV.

The V call is TRBV25-1, the J call TRBJ1-2; 11 bases align to TRBD1. Trimming cost V 10 bases and J 4 bases; bases outside gene matches: 8. The CDR3 totals 14 residues. CDR1 MGHDK and CDR2 SYGVNS come from the germline V gene. The CDR3 DNA follows: TGTGCCACCTCAGGGACAGGGGGAAGCTATGGCTACACCTTC. Translated, it gives CATSGTGGSYGYTF.

With respect to this clone: The junction and the germline gene differ at one end; a read error may be behind it. The chain joins TRBV11-2 to TRBJ2-7, with a possible D match to TRBD1 (5 bases). Looked up from germline, CDR1 is SGHAT and CDR2 is FQNNGV. The CDR3 has 13 amino acids. CDR3 DNA: TGTGCCAGCAGCTTAGCAGGAGTAGCAGGGTATCACTTC. Amino acids: CASSLAGVAGYHF.

In its sample, this clone was seen many times. The CDR3 loop is CASGQLAGVGRETQYF. The CDR3 DNA is TGTGCTAGTGGTCAACTAGCGGGAGTAGGCAGAGAGACCCAGTACTTC. The J gene is TRBJ2-5, the V gene TRBV12-5; 11 bases line up with TRBD2. Germline V lookup: CDR1 LGHNT, CDR2 FRNRAP. J was trimmed by 4 bases and V by 5 bases; bases with no gene match: 9. The CDR3 loop spans 16 amino acids.

V usage is TRBV10-3 and J usage is TRBJ2-3; D is ambiguous. V lost 7 bases to trimming and J lost 2 bases, with 16 bases between them. Germline CDR1 reads ENHRY; CDR2 reads SYGVKD. This CDR3 region has 15 residues. CDR3 nucleotides: TGTGCCATCACCGGATTCATAGGAGCCACAGATACGCAGTATTTT. Its translation is CAITGFIGATDTQYF.

This CDR3 reads CASSAQGGVTEAFF. DNA for the CDR3: TGTGCCAGCTCCGCACAGGGAGGGGTCACTGAAGCTTTCTTT. This rearrangement joins TRBV2 to TRBJ1-1; D perhaps matches TRBD1 (6 bases). Germline V CDR1 and CDR2: SNHLY, FYNNEI. The CDR3 spans 14 residues. Trimming took off 8 bases at V and 4 bases at J, with 17 bases between the two ends.

The count of this clone is one. The chain uses TRBV28 and TRBJ2-7; D may be TRBD2 (7 bases). Trimming removed 2 bases at V and 4 bases at J, with 15 bases between. The CDR3 is made up of 15 amino acids. Germline CDR1 and CDR2: MDHEN and SYDVKM. CDR3 DNA: TGTGCCAGCAGTTTACGGGGCGGGGGCAAGTACGAGCAGTACTTC. Its protein product is CASSLRGGGKYEQYF.

The rearrangement uses TRBV24-1 and TRBJ2-1, with 7 bases identical to TRBD2. Germline assignment: CDR1 KGHDR and CDR2 SFDVKD. The V gene end was trimmed by 2 bases and the J gene end by 9 bases; junction bases not matched to a gene: 9. This CDR3 has 15 residues. CDR3 in DNA: TGTGCCACCAGTGATTCAGGAGCCCCGGGAGGTGAGCAGTTCTTC. Translation: CATSDSGAPGGEQFF.

The chain carries TRBV9 and TRBJ2-7, with TRBD1 as a possible D gene (5 bases). CDR1 and CDR2 (germline): SGDLS, YYNGEE. The CDR3 is made up of 14 amino acids. V was trimmed by 0 bases and J by 3 bases, leaving 10 bases between them. For the CDR3, the DNA is TGTGCCAGCAGCGTAGAGCCAGGGAACTACGAGCAGTACTTC. This gives the protein CASSVEPGNYEQYF.

The V call is TRBV18, the J call TRBJ1-5; D call uncertain. The CDR3 length is 18 residues. Trimming left V 2 bases short and J 0 bases short, with 17 bases between. Germline loops: CDR1 KGHSH, CDR2 LQKENI. CDR3 residues: CASSPNELQPGSNQPQHF. The CDR3 DNA reads as TGTGCCAGCTCACCAAACGAGCTACAGCCCGGTAGCAATCAGCCCCAGCATTTT.

V usage is TRBV27 and J usage is TRBJ2-7, with 14 bases identical to TRBD2. The CDR3 extends over 17 amino acids. V lost 2 bases to trimming and J lost 0 bases; unmatched junction nucleotides: 3. Looked up from germline, CDR1 is MNHEY and CDR2 is SMNVEV (reference sequence). Here the CDR3 reads CASSLTGTSGSSYEQYF. CDR3 DNA sequence: TGTGCCAGCAGTTTAACCGGGACTAGCGGGAGCTCCTACGAGCAGTACTTC.

The V call is TRBV24-1, the J call TRBJ2-2; 9 bases match TRBD2. The length of the CDR3 is 15 residues. The J segment lost 5 bases and the V segment lost 4 bases, leaving 4 bases of the junction unmatched. Germline lookup yields CDR1 KGHDR and CDR2 SFDVKD. CDR3 amino acids: CATSDPTSGTGELFF. The CDR3, as DNA: TGTGCCACCAGTGACCCGACTAGCGGAACCGGGGAGCTGTTTTTT.

The chain carries TRBV28 and TRBJ2-7; TRBD2 matches at 13 bases. Germline CDR1 is MDHEN and CDR2 is SYDVKM. J gave up 3 bases and V 2 bases, and 7 bases lay outside the gene matches. The CDR3 is 17 residues long. CDR3 DNA sequence: TGTGCCAGCAGTTTACCCGGACTAGCGGGAGCTATCTACGAGCAGTACTTC. Translating it yields CASSLPGLAGAIYEQYF.

The V and J genes are TRBV11-2 and TRBJ2-1; TRBD1 aligns across 8 bases. CDR1 and CDR2 from the germline V gene are SGHAT and FQNNGV. V gave up 5 bases and J gave up 7 bases; unmatched junction bases: 4. The CDR3 is made up of 13 amino acids. The CDR3 is CASSQDRENEQFF. As DNA, the CDR3 is TGTGCCAGCAGCCAGGACAGGGAAAATGAGCAGTTCTTC. The whole variable domain, filled in from reference TRBV11-2 and TRBJ2-1, reads EAGVAQSPRYKIIEKRQSVAFWCNPISGHATLYWYQQILGQGPKLLIQFQNNGVVDDSQLPKDRFSAERLKGVDSTLKIQPAKLEDSAVYLCASSQDRENEQFFGPGTRLTVL.

This clone occurred many times. This chain uses TRBV19 with TRBJ2-5; TRBD1 matches 8 bases. V trimming: 4 bases; J trimming: 5 bases; junction bases outside the gene matches: 12. CDR3 length: 16 residues. CDR1 is LNHDA, CDR2 SQIVND, per germline (reference sequence). CDR3 nucleotide sequence: TGTGCCAGTAGTACCCAGACAGGGGCGCGTCGCGAGACCCAGTACTTC. Translation: CASSTQTGARRETQYF.

The CDR3 region has the DNA TGTGCCAGTAGTATAGGTGCGGGGCCAGCCCACACAGATACGCAGTATTTT. The encoded protein is CASSIGAGPAHTDTQYF. The genes are TRBV19 and TRBJ2-3, with a tentative D call TRBD2 (6 bases). CDR1 and CDR2 from the germline V gene are LNHDA and SQIVND (reference sequence). Trimming pared 1 base from V and 2 bases from J, leaving 16 bases between. The CDR3 contains 17 residues.

The CDR3 nucleotides are TGTGCCAGTAGTATGCTAGCGGATCACGACAATGAGCAGTTCTTC. This sequence encodes CASSMLADHDNEQFF. The rearrangement joins TRBV19 to TRBJ2-1; the match to TRBD2 covers 7 bases. Germline loops: CDR1 LNHDA, CDR2 SQIVND (reference sequence). V shed 3 bases, J shed 5 bases, and the junction held 7 bases outside the gene matches. The CDR3 consists of 15 residues.

V is TRBV6-5 and J is TRBJ1-1, with 8 bases fitting TRBD1. CDR1 is MNHEY and CDR2 is SVGAGI in the germline V gene. Germline trimming cut 7 bases from V and 1 base from J; bases unmatched to any gene: 5. The length of the CDR3 is 14 residues. The CDR3: CASNSDRANTEAFF. The CDR3 DNA reads TGTGCCAGCAATTCGGACAGGGCGAACACTGAAGCTTTCTTT.